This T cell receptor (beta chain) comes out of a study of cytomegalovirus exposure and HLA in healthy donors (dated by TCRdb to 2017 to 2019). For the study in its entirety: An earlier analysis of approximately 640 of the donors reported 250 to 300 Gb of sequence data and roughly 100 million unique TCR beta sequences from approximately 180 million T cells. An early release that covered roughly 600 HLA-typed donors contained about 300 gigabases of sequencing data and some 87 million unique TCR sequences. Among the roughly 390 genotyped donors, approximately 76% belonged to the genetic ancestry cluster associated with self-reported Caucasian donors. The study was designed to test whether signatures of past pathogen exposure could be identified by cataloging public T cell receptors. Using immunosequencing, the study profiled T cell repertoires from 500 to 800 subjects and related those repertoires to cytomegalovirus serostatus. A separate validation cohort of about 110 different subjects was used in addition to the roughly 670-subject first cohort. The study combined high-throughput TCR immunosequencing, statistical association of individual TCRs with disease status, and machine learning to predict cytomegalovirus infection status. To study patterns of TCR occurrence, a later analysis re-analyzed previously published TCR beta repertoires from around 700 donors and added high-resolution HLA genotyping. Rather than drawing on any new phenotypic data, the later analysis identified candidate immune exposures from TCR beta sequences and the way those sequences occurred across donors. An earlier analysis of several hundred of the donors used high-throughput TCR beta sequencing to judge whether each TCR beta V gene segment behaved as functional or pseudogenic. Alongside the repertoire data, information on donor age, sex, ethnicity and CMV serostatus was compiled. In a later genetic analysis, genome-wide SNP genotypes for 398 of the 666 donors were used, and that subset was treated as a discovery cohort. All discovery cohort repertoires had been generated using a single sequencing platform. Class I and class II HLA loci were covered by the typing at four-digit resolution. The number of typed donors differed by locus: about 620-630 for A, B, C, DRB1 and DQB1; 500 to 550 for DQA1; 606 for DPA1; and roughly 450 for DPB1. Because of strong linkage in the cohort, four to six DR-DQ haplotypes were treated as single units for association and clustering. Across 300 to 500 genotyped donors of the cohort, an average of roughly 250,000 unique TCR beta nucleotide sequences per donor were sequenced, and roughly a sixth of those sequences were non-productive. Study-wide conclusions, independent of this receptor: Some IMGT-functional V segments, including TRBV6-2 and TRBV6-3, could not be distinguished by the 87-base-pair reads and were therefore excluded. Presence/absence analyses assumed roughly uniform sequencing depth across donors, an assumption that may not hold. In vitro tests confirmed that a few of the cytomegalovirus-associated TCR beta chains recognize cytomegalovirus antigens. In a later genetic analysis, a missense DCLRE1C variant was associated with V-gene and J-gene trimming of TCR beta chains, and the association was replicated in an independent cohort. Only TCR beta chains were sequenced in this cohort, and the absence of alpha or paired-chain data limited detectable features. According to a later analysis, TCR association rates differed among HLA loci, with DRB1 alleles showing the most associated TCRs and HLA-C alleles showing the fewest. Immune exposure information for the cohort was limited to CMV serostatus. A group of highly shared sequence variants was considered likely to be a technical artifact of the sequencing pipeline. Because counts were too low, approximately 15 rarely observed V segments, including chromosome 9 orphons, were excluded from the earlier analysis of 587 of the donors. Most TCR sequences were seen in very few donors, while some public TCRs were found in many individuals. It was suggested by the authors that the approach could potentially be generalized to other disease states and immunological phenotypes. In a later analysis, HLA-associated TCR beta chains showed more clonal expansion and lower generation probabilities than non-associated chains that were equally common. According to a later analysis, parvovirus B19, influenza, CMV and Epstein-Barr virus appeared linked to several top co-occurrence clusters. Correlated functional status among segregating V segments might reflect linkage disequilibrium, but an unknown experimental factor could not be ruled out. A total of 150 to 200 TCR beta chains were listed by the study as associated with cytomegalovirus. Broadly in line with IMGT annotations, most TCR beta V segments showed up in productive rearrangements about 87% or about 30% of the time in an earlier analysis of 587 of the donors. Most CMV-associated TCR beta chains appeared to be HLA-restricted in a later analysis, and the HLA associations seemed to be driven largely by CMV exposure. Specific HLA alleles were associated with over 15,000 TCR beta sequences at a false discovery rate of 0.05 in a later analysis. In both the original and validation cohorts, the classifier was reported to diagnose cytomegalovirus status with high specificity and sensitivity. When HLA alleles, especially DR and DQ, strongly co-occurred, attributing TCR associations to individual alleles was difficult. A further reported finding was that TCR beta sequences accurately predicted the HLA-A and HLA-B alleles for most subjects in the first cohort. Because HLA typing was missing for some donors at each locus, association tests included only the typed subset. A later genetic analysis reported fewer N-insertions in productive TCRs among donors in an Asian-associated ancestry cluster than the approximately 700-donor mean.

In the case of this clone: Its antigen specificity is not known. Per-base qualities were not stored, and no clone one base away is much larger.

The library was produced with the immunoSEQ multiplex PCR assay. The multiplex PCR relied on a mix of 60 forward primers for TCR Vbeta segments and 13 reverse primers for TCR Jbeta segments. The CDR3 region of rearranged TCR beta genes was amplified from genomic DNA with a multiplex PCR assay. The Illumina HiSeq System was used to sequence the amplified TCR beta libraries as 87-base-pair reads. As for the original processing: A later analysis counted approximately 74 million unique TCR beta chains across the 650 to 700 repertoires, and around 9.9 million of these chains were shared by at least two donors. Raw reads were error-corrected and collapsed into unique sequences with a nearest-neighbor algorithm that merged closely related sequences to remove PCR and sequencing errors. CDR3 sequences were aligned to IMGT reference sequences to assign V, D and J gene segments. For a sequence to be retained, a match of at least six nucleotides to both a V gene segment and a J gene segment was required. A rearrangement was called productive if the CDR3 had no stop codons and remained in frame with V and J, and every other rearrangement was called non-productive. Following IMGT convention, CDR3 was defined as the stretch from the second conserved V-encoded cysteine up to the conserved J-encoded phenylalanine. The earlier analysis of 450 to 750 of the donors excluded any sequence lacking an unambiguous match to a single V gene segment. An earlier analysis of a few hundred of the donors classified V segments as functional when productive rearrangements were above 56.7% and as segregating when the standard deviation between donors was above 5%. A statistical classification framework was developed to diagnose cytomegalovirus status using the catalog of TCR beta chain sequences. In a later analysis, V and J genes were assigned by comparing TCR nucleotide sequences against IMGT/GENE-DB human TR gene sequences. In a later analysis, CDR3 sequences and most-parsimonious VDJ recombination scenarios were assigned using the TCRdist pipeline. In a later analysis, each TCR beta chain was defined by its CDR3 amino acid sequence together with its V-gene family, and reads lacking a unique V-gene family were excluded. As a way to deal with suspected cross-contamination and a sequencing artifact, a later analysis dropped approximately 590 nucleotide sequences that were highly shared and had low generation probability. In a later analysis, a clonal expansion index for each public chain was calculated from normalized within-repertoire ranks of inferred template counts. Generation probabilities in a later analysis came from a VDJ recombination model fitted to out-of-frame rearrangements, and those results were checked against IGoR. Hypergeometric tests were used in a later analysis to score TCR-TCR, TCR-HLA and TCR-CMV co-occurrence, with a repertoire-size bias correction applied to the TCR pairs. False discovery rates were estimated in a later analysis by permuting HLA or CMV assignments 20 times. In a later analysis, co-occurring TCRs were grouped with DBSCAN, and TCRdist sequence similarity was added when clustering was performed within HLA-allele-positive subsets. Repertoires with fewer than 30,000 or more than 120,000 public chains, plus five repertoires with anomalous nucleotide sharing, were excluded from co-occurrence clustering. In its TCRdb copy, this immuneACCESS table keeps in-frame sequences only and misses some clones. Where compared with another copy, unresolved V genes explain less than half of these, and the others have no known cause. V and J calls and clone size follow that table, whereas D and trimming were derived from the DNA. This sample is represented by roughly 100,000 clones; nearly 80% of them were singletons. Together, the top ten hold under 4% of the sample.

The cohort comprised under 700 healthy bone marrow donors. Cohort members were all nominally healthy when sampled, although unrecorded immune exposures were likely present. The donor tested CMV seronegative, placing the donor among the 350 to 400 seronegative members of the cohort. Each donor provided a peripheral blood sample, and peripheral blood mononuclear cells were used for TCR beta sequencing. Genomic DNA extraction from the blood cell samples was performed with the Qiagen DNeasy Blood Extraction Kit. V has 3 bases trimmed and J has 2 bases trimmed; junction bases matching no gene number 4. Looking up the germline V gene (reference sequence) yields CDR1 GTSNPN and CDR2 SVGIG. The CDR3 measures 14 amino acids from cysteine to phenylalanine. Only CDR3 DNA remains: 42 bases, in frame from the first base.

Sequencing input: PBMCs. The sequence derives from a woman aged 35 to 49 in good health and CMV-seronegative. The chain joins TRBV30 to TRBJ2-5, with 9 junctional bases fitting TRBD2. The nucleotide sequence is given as TGTGCCTGGAGGGCTAGCGGGGTGCAAGAGACCCAGTACTTC. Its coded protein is CAWRASGVQETQYF.